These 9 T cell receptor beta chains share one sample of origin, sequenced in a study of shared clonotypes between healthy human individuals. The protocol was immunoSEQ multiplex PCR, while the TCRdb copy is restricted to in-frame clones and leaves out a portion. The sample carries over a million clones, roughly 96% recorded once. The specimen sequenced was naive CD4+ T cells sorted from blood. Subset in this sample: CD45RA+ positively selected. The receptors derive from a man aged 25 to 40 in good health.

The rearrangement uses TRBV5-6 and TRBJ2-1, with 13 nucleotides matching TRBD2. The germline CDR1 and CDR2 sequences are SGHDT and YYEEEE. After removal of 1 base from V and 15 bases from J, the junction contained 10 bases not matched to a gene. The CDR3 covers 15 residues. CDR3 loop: CASSLTSGRAQWAFF. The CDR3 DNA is TGTGCCAGCAGCTTGACTAGCGGGAGGGCCCAATGGGCGTTCTTC. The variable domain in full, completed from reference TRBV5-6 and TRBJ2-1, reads DAGVTQSPTHLIKTRGQQVTLRCSPKSGHDTVSWYQQALGQGPQFIFQYYEEEERQRGNFPDRFSGHQFPNYSSELNVNALLLGDSALYLCASSLTSGRAQWAFFGPGTRLTVL.

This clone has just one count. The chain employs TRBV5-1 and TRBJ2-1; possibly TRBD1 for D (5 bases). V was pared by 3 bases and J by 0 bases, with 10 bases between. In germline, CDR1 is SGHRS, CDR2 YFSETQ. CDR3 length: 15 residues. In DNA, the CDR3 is TGCGCCAGCAGCTCAACAGGTATCTCCTACAATGAGCAGTTCTTC. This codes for CASSSTGISYNEQFF.

CDR3 in DNA: TGTGCCAGCAGCCTCGACAGTTCCCCCTACTACAATGAGCAGTTCTTC. Residues: CASSLDSSPYYNEQFF. This chain uses TRBV7-3 with TRBJ2-1; the D gene is possibly TRBD1 (5 bases). Trimming removed 5 bases at V and 3 bases at J, with 17 bases between. This CDR3 has 16 residues. Germline CDR1 reads SGHTA; CDR2 reads FQGTGA.

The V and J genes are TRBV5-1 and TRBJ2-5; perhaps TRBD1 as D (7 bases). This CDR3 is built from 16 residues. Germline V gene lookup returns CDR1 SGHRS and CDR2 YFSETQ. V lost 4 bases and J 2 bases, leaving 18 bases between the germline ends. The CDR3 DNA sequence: TGCGCCAGCAGCAGGGCGGGGACAGCGTCACAAGAGACCCAGTACTTC. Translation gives CASSRAGTASQETQYF.

DNA for the CDR3: TGTGCCAGCAGTTTAGGTACCCCAGCGCACATTCAGTACTTC. Its translation: CASSLGTPAHIQYF. The V and J genes are TRBV27 and TRBJ2-4; D uncertain. The length of the CDR3 is 14 residues. The germline V and J ends were trimmed by 2 bases and 8 bases, with 13 bases remaining between them. Germline CDR1 is MNHEY and CDR2 is SMNVEV (reference sequence).

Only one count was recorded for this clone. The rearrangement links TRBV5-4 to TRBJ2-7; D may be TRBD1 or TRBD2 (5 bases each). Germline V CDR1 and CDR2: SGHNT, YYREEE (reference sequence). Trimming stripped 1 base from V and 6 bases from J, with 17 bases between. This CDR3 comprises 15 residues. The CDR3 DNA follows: TGTGCCAGCAGCTTGAATGGGGGAGCTCTACCCGAGCAGTACTTC. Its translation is CASSLNGGALPEQYF.

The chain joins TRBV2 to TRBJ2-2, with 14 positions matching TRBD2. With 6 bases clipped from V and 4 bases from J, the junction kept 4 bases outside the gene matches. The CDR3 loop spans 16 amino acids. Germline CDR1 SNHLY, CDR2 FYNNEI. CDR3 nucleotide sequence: TGTGCCAGCAGGGGACTAGCGGGAGTGATCACCGGGGAGCTGTTTTTT. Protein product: CASRGLAGVITGELFF.

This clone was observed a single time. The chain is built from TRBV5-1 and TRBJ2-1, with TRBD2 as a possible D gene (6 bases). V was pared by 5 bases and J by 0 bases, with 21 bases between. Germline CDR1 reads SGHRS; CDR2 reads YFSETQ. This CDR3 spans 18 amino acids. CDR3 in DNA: TGCGCCAGCAGTCCCGGGACTGGGAGCCTGAGCTCCTACAATGAGCAGTTCTTC. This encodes CASSPGTGSLSSYNEQFF.

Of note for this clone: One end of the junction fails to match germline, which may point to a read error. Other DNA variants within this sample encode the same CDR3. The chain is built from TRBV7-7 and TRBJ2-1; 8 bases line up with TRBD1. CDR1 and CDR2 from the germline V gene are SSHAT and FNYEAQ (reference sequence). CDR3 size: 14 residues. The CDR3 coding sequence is TGTGCTAGCAGCTTACACGGGACAGGCAATGAGCAGTTCTTC. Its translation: CASSLHGTGNEQFF.